This TCR beta chain came from a study of cytomegalovirus exposure and HLA in healthy donors. Study-level background: A later analysis reported the same platform for the 110 or so validation repertoires and the approximately 670 first-cohort repertoires.

General study findings and limits: According to the study, around 180 TCR beta chains were cytomegalovirus-associated. In the roughly 130 validation repertoires, a later analysis found that first-cohort TCR clusters tended to co-occur.

Turning to this clone: The antigen remains unidentified.

The donors were part of the approximately 130-subject validation cohort, which stood apart from the roughly 700-subject first cohort. The method was immunoSEQ multiplex PCR; TCRdb's version includes in-frame clones alone and lacks a portion of them. This table holds a few hundred thousand clones, roughly 88% found once. Trimming shortened V by 2 bases and J by 4 bases, and 12 bases separated the two germline ends. The CDR3 is 14 amino acids. Per the germline V gene, CDR1 is SGDLS and CDR2 is YYNGEE. Sequencing input: PBMCs. This TCR was recovered from a woman aged 18-35 years in good health and CMV-seronegative. The V call is TRBV9, the J call TRBJ1-1; no clear D. CDR3: CASSVLAERTEAFF. CDR3 nucleotides: TGTGCCAGCAGCGTCCTAGCAGAGCGCACTGAAGCTTTCTTT.